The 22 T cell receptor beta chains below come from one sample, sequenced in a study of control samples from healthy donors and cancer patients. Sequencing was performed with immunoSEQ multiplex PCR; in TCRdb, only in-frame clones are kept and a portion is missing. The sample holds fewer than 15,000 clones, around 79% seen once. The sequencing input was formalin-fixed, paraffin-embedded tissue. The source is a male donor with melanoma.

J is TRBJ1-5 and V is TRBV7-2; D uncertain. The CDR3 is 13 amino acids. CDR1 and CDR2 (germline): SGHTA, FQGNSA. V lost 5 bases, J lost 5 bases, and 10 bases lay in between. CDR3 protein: CASSTRRDQPQHF. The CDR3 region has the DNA TGTGCCAGCAGCACCCGTAGGGATCAGCCCCAGCATTTT.

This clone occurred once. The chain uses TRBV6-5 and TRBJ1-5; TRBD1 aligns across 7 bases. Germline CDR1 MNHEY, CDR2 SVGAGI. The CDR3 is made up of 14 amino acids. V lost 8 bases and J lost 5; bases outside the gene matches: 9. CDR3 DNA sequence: TGTGCCAGCGCCCTCGTACAGGGGTATCAGCCCCAGCATTTT. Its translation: CASALVQGYQPQHF.

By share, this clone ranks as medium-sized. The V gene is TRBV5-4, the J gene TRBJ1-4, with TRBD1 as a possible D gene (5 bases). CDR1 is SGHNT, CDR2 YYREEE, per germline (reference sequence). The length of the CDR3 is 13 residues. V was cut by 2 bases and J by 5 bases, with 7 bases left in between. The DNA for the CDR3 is TGTGCCAGCAGCTTTGACAGAAATGAAAAACTGTTTTTT. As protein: CASSFDRNEKLFF.

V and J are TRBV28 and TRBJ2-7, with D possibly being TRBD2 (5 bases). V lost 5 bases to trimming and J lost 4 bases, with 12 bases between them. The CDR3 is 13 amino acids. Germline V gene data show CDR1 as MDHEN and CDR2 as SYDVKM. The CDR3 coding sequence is TGTGCCAGCAGTAACCTTGGACTTTACGAGCAGTACTTC. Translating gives CASSNLGLYEQYF.

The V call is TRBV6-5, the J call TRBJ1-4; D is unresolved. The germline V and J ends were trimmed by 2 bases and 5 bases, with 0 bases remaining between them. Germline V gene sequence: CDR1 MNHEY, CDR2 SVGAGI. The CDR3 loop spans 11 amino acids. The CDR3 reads CASSYNEKLFF. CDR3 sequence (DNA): TGTGCCAGCAGTTACAATGAAAAACTGTTTTTT.

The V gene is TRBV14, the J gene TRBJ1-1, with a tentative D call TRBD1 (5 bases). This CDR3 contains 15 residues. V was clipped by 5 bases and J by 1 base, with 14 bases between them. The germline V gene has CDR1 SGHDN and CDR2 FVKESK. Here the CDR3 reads CASSSWGEANTEAFF. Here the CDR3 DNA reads TGTGCCAGCAGCTCCTGGGGGGAGGCGAACACTGAAGCTTTCTTT. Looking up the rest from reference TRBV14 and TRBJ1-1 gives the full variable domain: EAGVTQFPSHSVIEKGQTVTLRCDPISGHDNLYWYRRVMGKEIKFLLHFVKESKQDESGMPNNRFLAERTGGTYSTLKVQPAELEDSGVYFCASSSWGEANTEAFFGQGTRLTVV.

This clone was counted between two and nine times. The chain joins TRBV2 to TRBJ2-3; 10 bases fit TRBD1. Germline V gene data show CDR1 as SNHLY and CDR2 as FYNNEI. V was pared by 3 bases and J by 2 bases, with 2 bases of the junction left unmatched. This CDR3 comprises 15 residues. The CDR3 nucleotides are TGTGCCAGCAGTGAGGACAGGGGGAACACAGATACGCAGTATTTT. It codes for CASSEDRGNTDTQYF.

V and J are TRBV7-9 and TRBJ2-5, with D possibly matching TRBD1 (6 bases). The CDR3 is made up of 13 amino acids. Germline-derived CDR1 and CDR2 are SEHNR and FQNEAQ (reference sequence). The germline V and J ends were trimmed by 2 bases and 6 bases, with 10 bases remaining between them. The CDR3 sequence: CASSLPGAQTQYF. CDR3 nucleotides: TGTGCCAGCAGCTTACCAGGGGCACAGACCCAGTACTTC. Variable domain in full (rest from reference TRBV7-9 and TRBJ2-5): DTGVSQNPRHKITKRGQNVTFRCDPISEHNRLYWYRQTLGQGPEFLTYFQNEAQLEKSRLLSDRFSAERPKGSFSTLEIQRTEQGDSAMYLCASSLPGAQTQYFGPGTRLLVL.

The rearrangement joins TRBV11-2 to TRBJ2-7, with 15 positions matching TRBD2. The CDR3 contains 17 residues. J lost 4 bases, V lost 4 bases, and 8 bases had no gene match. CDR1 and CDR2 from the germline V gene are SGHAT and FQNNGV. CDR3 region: CASSSGLAGGPQYEQYF. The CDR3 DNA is TGTGCCAGCAGCTCCGGACTAGCGGGGGGGCCCCAATACGAGCAGTACTTC.

The CDR3 loop reads CAWSGVGRGAYEQYF. CDR3 nucleotide sequence: TGTGCCTGGAGTGGGGTCGGGCGAGGAGCCTACGAGCAGTACTTC. This chain joins TRBV30 and TRBJ2-7, with D uncertain. V lost 1 base and J lost 2, with 15 bases in between. The CDR3 covers 15 residues. CDR1 is GTSNPN and CDR2 is SVGIG in the germline V gene (reference sequence).

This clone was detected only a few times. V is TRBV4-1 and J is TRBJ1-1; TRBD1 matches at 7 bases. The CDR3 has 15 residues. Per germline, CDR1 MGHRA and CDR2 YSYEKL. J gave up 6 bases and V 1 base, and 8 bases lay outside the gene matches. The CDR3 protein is CASSQADREGPEAFF. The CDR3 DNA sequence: TGCGCCAGCAGCCAAGCAGACAGGGAGGGACCTGAAGCTTTCTTT.

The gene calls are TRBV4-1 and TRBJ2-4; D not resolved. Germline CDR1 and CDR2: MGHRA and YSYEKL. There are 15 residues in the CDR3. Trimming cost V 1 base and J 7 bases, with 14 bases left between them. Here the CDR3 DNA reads TGCGCCAGCAGCCAAGCCCAGGCGAAGGAGAACATTCAGTACTTC. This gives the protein CASSQAQAKENIQYF.

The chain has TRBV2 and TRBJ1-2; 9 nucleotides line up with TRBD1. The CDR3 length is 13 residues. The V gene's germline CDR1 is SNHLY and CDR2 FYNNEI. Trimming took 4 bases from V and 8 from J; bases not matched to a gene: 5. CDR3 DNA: TGTGCCAGCAGTGGACAGGGGGTTAGCGGCTACACCTTC. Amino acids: CASSGQGVSGYTF.

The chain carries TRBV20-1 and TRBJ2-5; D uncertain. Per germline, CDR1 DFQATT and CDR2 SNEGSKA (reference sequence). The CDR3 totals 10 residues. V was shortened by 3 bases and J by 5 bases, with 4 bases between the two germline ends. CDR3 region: CSARGETQYF. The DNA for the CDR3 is TGCAGTGCTAGGGGGGAGACCCAGTACTTC.

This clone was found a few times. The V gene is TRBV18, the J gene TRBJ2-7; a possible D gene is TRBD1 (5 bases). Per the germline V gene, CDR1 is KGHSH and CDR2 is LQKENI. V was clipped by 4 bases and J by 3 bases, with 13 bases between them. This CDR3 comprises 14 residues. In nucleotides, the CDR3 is TGTGCCAGCTCACAGGCAGGGTTCGGCTACGAGCAGTACTTC. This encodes CASSQAGFGYEQYF.

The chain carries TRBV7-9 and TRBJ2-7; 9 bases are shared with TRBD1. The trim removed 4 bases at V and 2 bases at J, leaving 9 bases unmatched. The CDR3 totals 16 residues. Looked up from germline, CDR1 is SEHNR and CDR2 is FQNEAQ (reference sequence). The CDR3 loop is CASSSLRDRDPYEQYF. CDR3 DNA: TGTGCCAGCAGCTCACTCCGGGACAGGGATCCCTACGAGCAGTACTTC.

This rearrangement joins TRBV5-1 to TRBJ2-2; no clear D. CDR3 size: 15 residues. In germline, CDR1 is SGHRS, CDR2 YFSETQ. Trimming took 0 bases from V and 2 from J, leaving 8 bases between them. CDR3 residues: CASSLDLGNTGELFF. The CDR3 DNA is TGCGCCAGCAGCTTGGACCTTGGCAACACCGGGGAGCTGTTTTTT.

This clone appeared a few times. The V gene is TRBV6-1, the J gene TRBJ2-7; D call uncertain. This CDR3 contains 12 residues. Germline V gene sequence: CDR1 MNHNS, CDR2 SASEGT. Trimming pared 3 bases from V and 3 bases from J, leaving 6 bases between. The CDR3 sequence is CASSDISYEQYF. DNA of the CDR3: TGTGCCAGCAGTGATATAAGCTACGAGCAGTACTTC.

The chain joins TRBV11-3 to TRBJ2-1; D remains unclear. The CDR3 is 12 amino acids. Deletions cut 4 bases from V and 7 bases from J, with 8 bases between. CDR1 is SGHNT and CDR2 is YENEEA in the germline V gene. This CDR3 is CASSSGSNEQFF. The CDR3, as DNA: TGTGCCAGCAGCTCTGGGTCTAATGAGCAGTTCTTC.

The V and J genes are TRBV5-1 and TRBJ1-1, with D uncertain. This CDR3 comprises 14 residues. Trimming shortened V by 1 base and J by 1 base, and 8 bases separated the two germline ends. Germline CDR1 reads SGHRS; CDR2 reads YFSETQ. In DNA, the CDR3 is TGCGCCAGCAGCTTGTCGGCCGCGAACACTGAAGCTTTCTTT. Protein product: CASSLSAANTEAFF.

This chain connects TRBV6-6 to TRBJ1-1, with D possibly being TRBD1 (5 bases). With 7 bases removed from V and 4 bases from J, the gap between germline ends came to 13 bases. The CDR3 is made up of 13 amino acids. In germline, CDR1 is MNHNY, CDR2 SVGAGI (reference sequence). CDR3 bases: TGTGCCAGCACATCCTGGGGCGGCACTGAAGCTTTCTTT. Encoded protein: CASTSWGGTEAFF.

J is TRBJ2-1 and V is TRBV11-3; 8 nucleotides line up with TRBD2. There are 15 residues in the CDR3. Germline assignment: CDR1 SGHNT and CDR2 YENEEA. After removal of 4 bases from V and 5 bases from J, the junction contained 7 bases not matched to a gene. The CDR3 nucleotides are TGTGCCAGCAGCTCAAACTTAGCGGGGAACAATGAGCAGTTCTTC. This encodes CASSSNLAGNNEQFF.